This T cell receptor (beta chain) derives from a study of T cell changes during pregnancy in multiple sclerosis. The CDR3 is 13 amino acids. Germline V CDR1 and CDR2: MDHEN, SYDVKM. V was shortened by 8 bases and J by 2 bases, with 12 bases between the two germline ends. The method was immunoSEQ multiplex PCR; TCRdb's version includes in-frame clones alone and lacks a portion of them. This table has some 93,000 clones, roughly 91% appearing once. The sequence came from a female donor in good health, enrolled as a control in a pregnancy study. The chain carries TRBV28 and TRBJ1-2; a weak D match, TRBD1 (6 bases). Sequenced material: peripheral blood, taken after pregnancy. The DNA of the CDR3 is TGTGCCAGCTCGACAACAGGGAACTATGGCTACACCTTC. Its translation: CASSTTGNYGYTF.